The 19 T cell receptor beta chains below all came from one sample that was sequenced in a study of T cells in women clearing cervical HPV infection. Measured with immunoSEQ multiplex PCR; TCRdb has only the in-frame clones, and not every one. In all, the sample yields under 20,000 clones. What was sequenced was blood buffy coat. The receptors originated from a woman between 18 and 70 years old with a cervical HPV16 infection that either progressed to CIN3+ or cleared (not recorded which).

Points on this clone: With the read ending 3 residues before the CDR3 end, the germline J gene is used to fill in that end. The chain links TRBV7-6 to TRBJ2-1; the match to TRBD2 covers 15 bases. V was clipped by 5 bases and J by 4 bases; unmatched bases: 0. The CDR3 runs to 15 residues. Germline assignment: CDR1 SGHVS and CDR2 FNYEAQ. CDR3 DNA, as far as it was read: TGTGCCAGCAGCGGGACTAGCGGGAGGTACAATGAG. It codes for CASSGTSGRYNE. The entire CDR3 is CASSGTSGRYNEQFF.

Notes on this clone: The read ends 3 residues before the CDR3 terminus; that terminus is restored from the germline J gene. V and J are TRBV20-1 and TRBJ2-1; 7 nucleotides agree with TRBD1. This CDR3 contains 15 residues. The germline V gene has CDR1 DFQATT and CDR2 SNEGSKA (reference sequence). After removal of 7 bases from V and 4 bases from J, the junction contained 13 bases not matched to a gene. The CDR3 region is CSVPSQGVPYNEQFF. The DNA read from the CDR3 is TGCAGTGTACCATCTCAGGGGGTACCGTACAATGAG.

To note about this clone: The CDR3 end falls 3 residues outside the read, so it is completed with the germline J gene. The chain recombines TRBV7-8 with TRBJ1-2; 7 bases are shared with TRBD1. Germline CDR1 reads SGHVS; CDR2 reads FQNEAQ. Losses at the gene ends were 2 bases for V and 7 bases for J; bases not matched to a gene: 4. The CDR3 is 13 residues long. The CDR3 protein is CASSLLDRAGYTF. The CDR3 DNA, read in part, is TGTGCCAGCAGCTTACTCGACAGGGCTGGC.

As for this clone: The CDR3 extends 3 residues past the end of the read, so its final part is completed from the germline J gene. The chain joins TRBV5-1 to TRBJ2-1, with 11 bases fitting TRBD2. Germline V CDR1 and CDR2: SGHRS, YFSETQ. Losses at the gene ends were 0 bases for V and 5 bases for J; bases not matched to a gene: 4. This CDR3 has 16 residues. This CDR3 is CASSLEALAGDNEQFF. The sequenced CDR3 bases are TGCGCCAGCAGCTTGGAGGCACTAGCGGGAGACAATGAG.

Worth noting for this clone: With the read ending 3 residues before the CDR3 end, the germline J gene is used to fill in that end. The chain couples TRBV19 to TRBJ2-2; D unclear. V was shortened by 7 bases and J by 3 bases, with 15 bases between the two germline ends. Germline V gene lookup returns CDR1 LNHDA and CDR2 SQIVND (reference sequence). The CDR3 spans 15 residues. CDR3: CASNRPYRDTGELFF. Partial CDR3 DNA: TGTGCCAGTAACCGACCTTATCGGGACACCGGGGAG. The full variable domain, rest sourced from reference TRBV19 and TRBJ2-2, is DGGITQSPKYLFRKEGQNVTLSCEQNLNHDAMYWYRQDPGQGLRLIYYSQIVNDFQKGDIAEGYSVSREKKESFPLTVTSAQKNPTAFYLCASNRPYRDTGELFFGEGSRLTVL.

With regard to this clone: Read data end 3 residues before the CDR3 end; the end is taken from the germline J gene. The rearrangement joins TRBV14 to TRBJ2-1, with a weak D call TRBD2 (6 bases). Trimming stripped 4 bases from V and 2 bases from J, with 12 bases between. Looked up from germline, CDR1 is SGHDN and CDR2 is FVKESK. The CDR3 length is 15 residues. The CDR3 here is CASSPFAGTYNEQFF. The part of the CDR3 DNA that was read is TGTGCCAGCAGCCCTTTCGCGGGGACCTACAATGAG.

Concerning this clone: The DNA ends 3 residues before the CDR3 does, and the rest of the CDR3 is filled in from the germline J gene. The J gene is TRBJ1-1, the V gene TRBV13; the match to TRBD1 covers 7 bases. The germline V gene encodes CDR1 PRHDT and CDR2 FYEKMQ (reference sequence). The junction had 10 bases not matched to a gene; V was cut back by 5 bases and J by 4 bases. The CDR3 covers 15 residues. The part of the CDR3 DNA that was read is TGTGCCAGCAGCATTAACCGGGACAGCCTCACTGAA. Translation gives CASSINRDSLTE. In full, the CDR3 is CASSINRDSLTEAFF.

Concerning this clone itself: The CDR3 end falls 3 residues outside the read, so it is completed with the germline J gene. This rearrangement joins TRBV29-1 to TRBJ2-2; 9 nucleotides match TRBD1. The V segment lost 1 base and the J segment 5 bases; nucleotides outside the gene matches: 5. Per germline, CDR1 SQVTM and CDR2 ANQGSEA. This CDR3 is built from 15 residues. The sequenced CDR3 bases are TGCAGCGTTGAAGTCCCACAGGGGGCGACCGGGGAG. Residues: CSVEVPQGATGE. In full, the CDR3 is CSVEVPQGATGELFF.

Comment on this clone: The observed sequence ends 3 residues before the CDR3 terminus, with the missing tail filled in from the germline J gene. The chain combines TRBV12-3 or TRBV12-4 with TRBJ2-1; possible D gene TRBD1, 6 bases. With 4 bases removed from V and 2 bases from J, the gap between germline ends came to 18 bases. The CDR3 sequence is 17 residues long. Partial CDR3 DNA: TGTGCCAGCAGTTCAAGGGGGTCGGACTTCCCCTACAATGAG. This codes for CASSSRGSDFPYNE. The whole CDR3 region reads CASSSRGSDFPYNEQFF.

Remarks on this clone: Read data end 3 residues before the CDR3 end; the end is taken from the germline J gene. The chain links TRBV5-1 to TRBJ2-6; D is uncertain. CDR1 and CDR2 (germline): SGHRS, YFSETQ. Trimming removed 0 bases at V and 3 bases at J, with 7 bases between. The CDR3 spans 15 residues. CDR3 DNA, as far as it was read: TGCGCCAGCAGCTTGGAAGGTGGTGGGGCCAACGTC. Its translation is CASSLEGGGANV. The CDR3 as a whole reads CASSLEGGGANVLTF.

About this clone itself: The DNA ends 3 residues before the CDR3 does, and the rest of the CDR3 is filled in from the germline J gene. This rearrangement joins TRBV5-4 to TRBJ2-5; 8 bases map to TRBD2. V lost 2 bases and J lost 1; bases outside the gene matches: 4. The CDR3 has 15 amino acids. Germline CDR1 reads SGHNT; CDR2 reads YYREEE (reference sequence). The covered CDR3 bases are TGTGCCAGCAGCTTACGAGCGGGGGCCCAAGAGACC. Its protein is CASSLRAGAQET. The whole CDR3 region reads CASSLRAGAQETQYF.

The DNA read from the CDR3 is TGCAGCGGGTTAACACAGGGCCTAGGCACTGAA. It codes for CSGLTQGLGTE. The entire CDR3 protein reads CSGLTQGLGTEAFF. This chain uses TRBV29-1 with TRBJ1-1; TRBD1 might be the D (6 bases). The read comes to an end 3 residues before the CDR3 does, leaving the germline J gene to fill in the end. Trimming shortened V by 7 bases and J by 4 bases, and 19 bases separated the two germline ends. Germline V gives CDR1 SQVTM, CDR2 ANQGSEA. This CDR3 has 14 residues.

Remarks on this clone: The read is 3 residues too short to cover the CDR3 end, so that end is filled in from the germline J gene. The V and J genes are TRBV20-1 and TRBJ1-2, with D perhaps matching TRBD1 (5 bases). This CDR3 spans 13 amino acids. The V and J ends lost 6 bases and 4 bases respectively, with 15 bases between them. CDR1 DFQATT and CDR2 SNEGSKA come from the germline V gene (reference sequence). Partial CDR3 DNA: TGCAGTGCCGAGGAGGAGGGGAGCTATGGC. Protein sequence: CSAEEEGSYG. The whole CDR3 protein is CSAEEEGSYGYTF.

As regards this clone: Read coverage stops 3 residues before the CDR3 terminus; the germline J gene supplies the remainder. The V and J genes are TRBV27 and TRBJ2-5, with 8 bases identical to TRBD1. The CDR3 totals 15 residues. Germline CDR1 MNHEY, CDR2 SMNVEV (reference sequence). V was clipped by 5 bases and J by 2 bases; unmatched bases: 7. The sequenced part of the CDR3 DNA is TGTGCCAGCAGTCATCGCAGGGGGCAGCAAGAGACC. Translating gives CASSHRRGQQET. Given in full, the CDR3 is CASSHRRGQQETQYF.

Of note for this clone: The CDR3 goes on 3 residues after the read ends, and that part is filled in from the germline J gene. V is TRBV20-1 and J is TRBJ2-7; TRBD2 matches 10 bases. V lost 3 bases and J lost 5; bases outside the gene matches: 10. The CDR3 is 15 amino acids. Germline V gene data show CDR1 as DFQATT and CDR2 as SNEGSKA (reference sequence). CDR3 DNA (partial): TGCAGTGCTAGTAAGTCAGCGGGAGGGCCTGACGAG. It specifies CSASKSAGGPDE. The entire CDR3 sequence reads CSASKSAGGPDEQYF.

Incomplete CDR3 DNA: TGCAGTGCTAGAGCCGGGACAGGGTGGGCGGATACG. This codes for CSARAGTGWADT. The whole CDR3 protein is CSARAGTGWADTQYF. V is TRBV20-1 and J is TRBJ2-3; 9 nucleotides match TRBD1. The read terminates 3 residues ahead of where the CDR3 ends, so the germline J gene completes it. The V gene's germline CDR1 is DFQATT and CDR2 SNEGSKA (reference sequence). CDR3 length: 15 amino acids. After removal of 1 base from V and 6 bases from J, the junction contained 8 bases not matched to a gene.

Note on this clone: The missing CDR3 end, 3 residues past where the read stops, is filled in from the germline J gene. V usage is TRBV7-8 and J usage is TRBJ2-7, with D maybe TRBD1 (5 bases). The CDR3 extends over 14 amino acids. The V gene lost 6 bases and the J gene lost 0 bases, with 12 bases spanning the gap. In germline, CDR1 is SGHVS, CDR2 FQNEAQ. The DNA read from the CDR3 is TGTGCCAGCAGTGCAGGGTCCCTCTCCTACGAG. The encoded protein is CASSAGSLSYE. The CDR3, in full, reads CASSAGSLSYEQYF.

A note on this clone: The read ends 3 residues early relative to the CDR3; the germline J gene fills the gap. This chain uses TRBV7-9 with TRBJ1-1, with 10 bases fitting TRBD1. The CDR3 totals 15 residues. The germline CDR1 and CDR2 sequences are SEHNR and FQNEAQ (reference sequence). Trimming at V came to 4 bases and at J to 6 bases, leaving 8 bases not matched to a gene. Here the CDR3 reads CASSSGQGRPPEAFF. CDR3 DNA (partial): TGTGCCAGCAGCTCGGGACAGGGGCGACCCCCTGAA.

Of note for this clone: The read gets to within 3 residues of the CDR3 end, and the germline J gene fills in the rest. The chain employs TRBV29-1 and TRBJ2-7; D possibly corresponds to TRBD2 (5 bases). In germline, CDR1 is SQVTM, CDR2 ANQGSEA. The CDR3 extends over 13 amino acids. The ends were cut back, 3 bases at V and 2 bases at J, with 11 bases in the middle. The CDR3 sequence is CSVDAGTPYEQYF. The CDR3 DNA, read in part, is TGCAGCGTTGACGCGGGCACCCCCTACGAG.